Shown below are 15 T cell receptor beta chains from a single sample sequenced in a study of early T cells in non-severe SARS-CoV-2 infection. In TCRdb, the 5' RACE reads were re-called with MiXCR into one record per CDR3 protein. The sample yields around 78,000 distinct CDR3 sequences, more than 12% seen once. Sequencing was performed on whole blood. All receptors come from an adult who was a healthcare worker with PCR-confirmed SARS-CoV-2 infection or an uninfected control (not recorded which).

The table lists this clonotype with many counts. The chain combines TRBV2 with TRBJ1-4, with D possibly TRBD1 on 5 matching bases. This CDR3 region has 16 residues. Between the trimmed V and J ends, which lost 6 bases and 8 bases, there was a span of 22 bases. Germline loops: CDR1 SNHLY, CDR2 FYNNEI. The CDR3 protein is CASRSSPGPSGEKLFF. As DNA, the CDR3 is TGTGCCAGCAGGAGTTCACCGGGGCCGTCAGGGGAAAAACTGTTTTTT.

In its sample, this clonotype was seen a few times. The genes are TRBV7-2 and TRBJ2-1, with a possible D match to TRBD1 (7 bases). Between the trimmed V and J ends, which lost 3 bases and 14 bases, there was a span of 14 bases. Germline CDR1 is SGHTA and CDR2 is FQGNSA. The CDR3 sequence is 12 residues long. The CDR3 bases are TGTGCCAGCAGCTTGGCCAGGGGGGAGAAGTTCTTC. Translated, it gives CASSLARGEKFF.

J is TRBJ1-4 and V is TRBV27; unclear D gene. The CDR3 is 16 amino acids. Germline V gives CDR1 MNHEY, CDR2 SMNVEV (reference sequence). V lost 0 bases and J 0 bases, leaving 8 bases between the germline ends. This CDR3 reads CASSLSGNPTNEKLFF. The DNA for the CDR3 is TGTGCCAGCAGTTTATCGGGTAACCCAACTAATGAAAAACTGTTTTTT. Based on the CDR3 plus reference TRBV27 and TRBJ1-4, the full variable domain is EAQVTQNPRYLITVTGKKLTVTCSQNMNHEYMSWYRQDPGLGLRQIYYSMNVEVTDKGDVPEGYKVSRKEKRNFPLILESPSPNQTSLYFCASSLSGNPTNEKLFFGSGTQLSVL.

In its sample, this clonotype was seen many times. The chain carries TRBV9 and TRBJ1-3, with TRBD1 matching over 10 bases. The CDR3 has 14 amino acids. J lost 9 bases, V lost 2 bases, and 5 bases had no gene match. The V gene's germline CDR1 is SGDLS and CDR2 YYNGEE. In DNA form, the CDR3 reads TGTGCCAGCAGCGTCGACAGGGGGCTGGGCACCATATATTTT. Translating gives CASSVDRGLGTIYF.

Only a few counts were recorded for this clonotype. The CDR3 nucleotides are TGCGCCAGCAGTCCCGCGGGACTAGCAGATACGCAGTATTTT. It yields the protein CASSPAGLADTQYF. The V and J genes are TRBV10-1 and TRBJ2-3; 8 bases align to TRBD2. The CDR3 sequence is 14 residues long. V was pared by 5 bases and J by 4 bases, with 5 bases of the junction left unmatched. Looked up from germline, CDR1 is WNHNN and CDR2 is SYGVQD (reference sequence).

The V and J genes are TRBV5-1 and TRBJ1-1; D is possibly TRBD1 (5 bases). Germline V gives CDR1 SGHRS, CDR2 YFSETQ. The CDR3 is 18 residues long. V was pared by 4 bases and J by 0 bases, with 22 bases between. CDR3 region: CASSPSLGDGLMNTEAFF. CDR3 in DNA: TGCGCCAGCAGCCCATCCCTGGGGGACGGACTCATGAACACTGAAGCTTTCTTT.

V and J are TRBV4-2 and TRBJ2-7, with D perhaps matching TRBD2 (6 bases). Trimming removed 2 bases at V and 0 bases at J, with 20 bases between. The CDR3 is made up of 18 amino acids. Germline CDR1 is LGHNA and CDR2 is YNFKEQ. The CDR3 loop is CASSQNAASAPSSYEQYF. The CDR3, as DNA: TGTGCCAGCAGCCAAAACGCGGCTAGCGCGCCGAGCTCCTACGAGCAGTACTTC.

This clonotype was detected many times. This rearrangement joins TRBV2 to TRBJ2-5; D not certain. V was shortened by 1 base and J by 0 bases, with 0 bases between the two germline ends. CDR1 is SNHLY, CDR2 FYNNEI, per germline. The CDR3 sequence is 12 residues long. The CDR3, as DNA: TGTGCCAGCAGTGAAGACCAAGAGACCCAGTACTTC. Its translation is CASSEDQETQYF.

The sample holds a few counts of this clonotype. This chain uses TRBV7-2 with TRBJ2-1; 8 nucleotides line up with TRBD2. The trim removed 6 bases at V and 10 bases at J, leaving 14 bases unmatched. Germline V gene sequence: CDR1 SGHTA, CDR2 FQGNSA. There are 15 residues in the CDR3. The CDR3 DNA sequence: TGTGCCAGCAGTTGGAGCGGGAGTGGAGGTCGGGAGCAGTTCTTC. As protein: CASSWSGSGGREQFF.

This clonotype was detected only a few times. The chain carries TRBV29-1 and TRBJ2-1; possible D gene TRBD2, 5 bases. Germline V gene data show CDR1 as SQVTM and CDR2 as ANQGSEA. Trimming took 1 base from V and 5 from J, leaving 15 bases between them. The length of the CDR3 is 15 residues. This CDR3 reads CSVEVGLTRHNEQFF. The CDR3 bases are TGCAGCGTTGAAGTTGGGCTTACTAGACACAATGAGCAGTTCTTC.

The CDR3 protein is CASSYLRGPEAFF. CDR3 DNA: TGTGCCAGCAGTTATTTGCGGGGGCCGGAAGCTTTCTTT. This chain connects TRBV6-5 to TRBJ1-1; possible D gene TRBD1, 6 bases. The CDR3 totals 13 residues. V was trimmed by 3 bases and J by 8 bases, leaving 13 bases between them. The V gene's germline CDR1 is MNHEY and CDR2 SVGAGI.

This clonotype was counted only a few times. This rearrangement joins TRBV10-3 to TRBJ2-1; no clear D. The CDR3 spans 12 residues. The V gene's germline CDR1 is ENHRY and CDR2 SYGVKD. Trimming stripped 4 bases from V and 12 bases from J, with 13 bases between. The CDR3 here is CAISGPSLGQFF. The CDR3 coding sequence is TGTGCCATCAGTGGACCGTCTCTGGGGCAGTTCTTC.

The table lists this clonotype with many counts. CDR3: CASSLAANYGYTF. Here the CDR3 DNA reads TGCGCCAGCAGCTTGGCGGCTAACTATGGCTACACCTTC. The chain couples TRBV5-1 to TRBJ1-2, with D unresolved. Between the trimmed V and J ends, which lost 0 bases and 0 bases, there was a span of 3 bases. Germline V CDR1 and CDR2: SGHRS, YFSETQ. The CDR3 contains 13 residues.

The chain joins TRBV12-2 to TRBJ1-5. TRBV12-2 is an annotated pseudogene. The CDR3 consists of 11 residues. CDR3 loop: CASRPNQPQHF. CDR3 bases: TGTGCAAGTCGCCCTAATCAGCCCCAGCATTTT.

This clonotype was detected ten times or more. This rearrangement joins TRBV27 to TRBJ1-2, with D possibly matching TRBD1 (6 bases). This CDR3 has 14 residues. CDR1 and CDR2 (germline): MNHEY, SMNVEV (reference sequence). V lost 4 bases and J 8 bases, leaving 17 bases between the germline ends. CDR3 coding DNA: TGTGCCAGCAGTTCGCCCCACAGGGCGGGCGGCTACACCTTC. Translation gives CASSSPHRAGGYTF.